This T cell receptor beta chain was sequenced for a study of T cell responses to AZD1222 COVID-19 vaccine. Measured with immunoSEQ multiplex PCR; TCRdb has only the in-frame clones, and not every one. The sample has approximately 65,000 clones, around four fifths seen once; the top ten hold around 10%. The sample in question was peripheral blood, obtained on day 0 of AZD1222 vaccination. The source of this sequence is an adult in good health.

CDR3 in DNA: TGTGCCAGCAGGAGACAGGGTTACGAGCAGTACTTC. Its translation: CASRRQGYEQYF. The chain carries TRBV2 and TRBJ2-7, with TRBD1 matching 7 bases. Germline CDR1 and CDR2: SNHLY and FYNNEI. Germline trimming cut 6 bases from V and 4 bases from J; bases unmatched to any gene: 3. The length of the CDR3 is 12 residues.